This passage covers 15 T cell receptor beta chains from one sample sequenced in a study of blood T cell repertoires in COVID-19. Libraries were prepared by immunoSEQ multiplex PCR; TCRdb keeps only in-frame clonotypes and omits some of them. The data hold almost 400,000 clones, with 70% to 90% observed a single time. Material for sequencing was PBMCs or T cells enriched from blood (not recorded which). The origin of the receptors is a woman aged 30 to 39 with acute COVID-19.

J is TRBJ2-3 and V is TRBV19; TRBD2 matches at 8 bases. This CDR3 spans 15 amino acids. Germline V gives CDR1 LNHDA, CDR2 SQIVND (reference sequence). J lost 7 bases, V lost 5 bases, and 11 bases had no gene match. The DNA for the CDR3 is TGTGCCAGTAGTGGGGTCTCGGGGGGGGCTTATACGCAGTATTTT. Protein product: CASSGVSGGAYTQYF.

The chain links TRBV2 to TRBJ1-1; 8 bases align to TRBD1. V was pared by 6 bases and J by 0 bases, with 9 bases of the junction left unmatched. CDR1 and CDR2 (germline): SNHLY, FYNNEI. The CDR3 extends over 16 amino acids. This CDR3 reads CASRSHRTGLNTEAFF. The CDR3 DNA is TGTGCCAGCAGAAGCCATCGGACAGGGCTGAACACTGAAGCTTTCTTT. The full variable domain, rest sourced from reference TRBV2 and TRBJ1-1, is EPEVTQTPSHQVTQMGQEVILRCVPISNHLYFYWYRQILGQKVEFLVSFYNNEISEKSEIFDDQFSVERPDGSNFTLKIRSTKLEDSAMYFCASRSHRTGLNTEAFFGQGTRLTVV.

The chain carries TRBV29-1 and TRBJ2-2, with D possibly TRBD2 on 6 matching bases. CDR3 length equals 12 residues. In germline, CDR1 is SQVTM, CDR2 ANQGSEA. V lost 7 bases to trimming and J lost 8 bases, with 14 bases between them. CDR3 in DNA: TGCAGCGGACGGACCGCGGGGGGGGAGCTGTTTTTT. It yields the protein CSGRTAGGELFF.

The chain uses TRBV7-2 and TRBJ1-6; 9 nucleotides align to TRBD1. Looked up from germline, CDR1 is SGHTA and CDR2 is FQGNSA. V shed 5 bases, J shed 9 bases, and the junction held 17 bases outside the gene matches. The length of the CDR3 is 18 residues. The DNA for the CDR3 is TGTGCCAGCAGCCGTCTGGTGGCGACAGGGGGTTTAAGTTCACCCCTCCACTTT. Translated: CASSRLVATGGLSSPLHF. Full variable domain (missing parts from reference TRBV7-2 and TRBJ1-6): GAGVSQSPSNKVTEKGKDVELRCDPISGHTALYWYRQSLGQGLEFLIYFQGNSAPDKSGLPSDRFSAERTGGSVSTLTIQRTQQEDSAVYLCASSRLVATGGLSSPLHFGNGTRLTVT.

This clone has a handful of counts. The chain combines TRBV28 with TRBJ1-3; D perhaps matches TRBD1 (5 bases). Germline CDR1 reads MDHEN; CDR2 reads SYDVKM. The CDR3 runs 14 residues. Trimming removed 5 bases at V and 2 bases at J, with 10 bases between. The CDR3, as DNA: TGTGCCAGCAGTCCGCAGGGCACTGGAAACACCATATATTTT. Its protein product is CASSPQGTGNTIYF.

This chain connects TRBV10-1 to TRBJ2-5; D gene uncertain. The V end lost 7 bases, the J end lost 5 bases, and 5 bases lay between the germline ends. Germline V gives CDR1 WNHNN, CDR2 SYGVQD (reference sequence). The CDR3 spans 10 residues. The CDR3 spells CASTRETQYF. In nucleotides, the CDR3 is TGCGCCAGCACCCGGGAGACCCAGTACTTC.

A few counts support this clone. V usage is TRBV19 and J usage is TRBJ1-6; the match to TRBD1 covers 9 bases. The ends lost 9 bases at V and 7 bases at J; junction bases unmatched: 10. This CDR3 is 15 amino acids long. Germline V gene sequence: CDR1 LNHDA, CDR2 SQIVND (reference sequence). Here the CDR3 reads CASRGGTGINSPLHF. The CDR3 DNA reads TGTGCCAGCCGTGGTGGGACAGGGATCAATTCACCCCTCCACTTT.

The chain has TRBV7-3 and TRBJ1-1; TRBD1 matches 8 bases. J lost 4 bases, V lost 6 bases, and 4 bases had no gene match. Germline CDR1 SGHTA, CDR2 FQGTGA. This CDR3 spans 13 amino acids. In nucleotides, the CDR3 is TGTGCCAGCAGTTTACAGGGGGGCACTGAAGCTTTCTTT. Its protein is CASSLQGGTEAFF. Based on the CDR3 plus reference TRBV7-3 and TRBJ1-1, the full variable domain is GAGVSQTPSNKVTEKGKYVELRCDPISGHTALYWYRQSLGQGPEFLIYFQGTGAADDSGLPNDRFFAVRPEGSVSTLKIQRTERGDSAVYLCASSLQGGTEAFFGQGTRLTVV.

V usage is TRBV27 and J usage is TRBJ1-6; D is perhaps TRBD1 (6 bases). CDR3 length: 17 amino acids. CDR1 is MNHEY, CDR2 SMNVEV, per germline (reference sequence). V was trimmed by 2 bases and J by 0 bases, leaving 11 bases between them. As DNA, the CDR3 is TGTGCCAGCAGTTTAGGGACATCTAGCTCCTATAATTCACCCCTCCACTTT. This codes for CASSLGTSSSYNSPLHF.

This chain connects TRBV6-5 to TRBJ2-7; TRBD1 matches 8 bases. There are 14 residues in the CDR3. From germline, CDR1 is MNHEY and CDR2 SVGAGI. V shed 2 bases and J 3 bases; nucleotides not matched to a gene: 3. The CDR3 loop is CASSYSTGGYEQYF. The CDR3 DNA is TGTGCCAGCAGTTACAGCACAGGGGGCTACGAGCAGTACTTC.

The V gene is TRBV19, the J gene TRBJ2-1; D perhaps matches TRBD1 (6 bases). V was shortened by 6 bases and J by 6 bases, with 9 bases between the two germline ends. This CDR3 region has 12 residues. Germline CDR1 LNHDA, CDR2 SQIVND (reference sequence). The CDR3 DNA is TGTGCCAGTAGGGAAGGGGGCAATGAGCAGTTCTTC. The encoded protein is CASREGGNEQFF.

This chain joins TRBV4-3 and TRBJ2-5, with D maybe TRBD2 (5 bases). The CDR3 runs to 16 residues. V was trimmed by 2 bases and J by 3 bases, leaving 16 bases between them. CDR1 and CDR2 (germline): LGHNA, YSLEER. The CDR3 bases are TGCGCCAGCAGCCAAACTTATACTAGATTAGAAGAGACCCAGTACTTC. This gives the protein CASSQTYTRLEETQYF.

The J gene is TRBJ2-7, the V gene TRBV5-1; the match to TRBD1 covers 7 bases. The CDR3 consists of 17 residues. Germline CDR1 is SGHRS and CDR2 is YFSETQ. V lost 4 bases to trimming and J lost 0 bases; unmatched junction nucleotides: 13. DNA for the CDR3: TGCGCCAGCAGCCTATCCTACAGACAGGGTGTCTCCTACGAGCAGTACTTC. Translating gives CASSLSYRQGVSYEQYF.

CDR3 DNA: TGTGCCAGCAGCTTAGGTCCCAGATACGAGCAGTACTTC. This translates into CASSLGPRYEQYF. The chain joins TRBV7-9 to TRBJ2-7; no clear D gene. Germline-derived CDR1 and CDR2 are SEHNR and FQNEAQ (reference sequence). This CDR3 is built from 13 residues. V shed 1 base and J shed 4 bases, with 8 bases lying between them.

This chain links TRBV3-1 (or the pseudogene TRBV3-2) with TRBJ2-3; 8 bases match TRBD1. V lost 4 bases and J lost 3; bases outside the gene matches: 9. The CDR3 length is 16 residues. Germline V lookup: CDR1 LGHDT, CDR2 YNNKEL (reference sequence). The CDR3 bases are TGTGCCAGCAGCCCAATCGGACAGGGTGTAACAGATACGCAGTATTTT. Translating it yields CASSPIGQGVTDTQYF.